This T cell receptor beta chain was sequenced for a study of blood T cell repertoires in COVID-19. Study processing details: Researchers report that nucleated cell counts were estimated from reference gene primer amplification. Produced via immunoSEQ multiplex PCR; TCRdb's table is partial and in-frame only. V, J and clone size are taken as reported in that table, and D and trimming were inferred from the DNA itself. The sample has around 200,000 clones; about 87% are singletons. The J segment lost 6 bases and the V segment lost 7 bases, leaving 5 bases of the junction unmatched. Germline V lookup: CDR1 SNHLY, CDR2 FYNNEI. The CDR3 is 13 residues long.

The receptor was derived from a man younger than 45 who had recovered from COVID-19. The sample consisted of PBMCs or T cells enriched from blood (not recorded which). The V gene is TRBV2, the J gene TRBJ1-5; 8 bases map to TRBD1. For the CDR3, the DNA is TGTGCCAGCAATGACAGGGGCCCTCAGCCCCAGCATTTT. Amino acids: CASNDRGPQPQHF.